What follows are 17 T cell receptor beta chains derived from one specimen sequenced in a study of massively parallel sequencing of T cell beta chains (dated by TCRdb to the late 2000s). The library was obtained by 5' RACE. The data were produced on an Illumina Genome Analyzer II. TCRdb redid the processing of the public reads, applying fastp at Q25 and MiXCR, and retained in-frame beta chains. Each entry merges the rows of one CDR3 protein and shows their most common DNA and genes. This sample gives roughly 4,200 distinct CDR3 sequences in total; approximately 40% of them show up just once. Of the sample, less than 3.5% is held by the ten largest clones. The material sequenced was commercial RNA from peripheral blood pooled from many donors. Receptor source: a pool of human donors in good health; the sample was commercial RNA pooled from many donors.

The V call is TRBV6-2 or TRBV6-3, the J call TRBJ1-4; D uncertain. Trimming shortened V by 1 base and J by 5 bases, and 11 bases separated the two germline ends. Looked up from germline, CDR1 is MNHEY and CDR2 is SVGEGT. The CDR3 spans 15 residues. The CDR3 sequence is CASSYYPGGNEKLFF. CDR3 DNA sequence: TGTGCCAGCAGTTACTATCCGGGTGGGAATGAAAAACTGTTTTTT.

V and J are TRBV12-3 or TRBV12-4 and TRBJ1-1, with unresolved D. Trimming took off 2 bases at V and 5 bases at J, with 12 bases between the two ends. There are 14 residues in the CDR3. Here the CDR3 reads CASSLIDGGTEAFF. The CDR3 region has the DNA TGTGCCAGCAGTTTAATAGATGGAGGGACTGAAGCTTTCTTT.

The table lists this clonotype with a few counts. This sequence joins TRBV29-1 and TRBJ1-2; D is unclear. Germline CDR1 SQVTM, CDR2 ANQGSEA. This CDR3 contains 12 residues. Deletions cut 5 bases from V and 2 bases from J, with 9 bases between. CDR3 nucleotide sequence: TGCAGCGTTAGGCAGGCAAACTATGGCTACACCTTC. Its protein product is CSVRQANYGYTF.

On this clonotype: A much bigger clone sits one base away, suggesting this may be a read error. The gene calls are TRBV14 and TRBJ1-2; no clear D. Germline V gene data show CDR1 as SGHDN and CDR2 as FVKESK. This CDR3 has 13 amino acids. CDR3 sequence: CASSPGGGYGSTF. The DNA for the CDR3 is TGTGCCAGCAGCCCGGGAGGCGGCTATGGCTCCACCTTC.

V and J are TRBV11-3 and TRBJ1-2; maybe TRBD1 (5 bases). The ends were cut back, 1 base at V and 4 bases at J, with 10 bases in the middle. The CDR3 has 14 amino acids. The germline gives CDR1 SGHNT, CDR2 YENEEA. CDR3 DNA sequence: TGTGCCAGCAGCTTAGGGCAGGGCCTCTATGGCTACACCTTC. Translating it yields CASSLGQGLYGYTF.

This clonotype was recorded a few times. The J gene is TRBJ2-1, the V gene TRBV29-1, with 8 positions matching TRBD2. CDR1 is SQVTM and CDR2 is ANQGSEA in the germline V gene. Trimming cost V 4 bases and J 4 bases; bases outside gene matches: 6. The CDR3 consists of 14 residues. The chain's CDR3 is CSVAGGEIYNEQFF. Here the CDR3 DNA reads TGCAGCGTTGCCGGGGGGGAGATTTACAATGAGCAGTTCTTC.

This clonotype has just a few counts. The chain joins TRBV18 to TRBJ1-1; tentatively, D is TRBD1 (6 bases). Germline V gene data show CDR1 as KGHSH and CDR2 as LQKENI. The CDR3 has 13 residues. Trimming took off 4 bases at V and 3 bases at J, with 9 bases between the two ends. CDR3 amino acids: CASSLGGDTEAFF. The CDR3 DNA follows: TGTGCCAGCTCACTGGGGGGCGACACTGAAGCTTTCTTT.

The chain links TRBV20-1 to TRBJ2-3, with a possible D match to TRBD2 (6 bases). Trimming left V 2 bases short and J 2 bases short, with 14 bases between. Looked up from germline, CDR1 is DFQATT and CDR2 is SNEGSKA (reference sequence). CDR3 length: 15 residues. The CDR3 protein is CSARRRETVTDTQYF. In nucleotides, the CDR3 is TGCAGTGCTAGACGCCGGGAGACGGTCACAGATACGCAGTATTTT.

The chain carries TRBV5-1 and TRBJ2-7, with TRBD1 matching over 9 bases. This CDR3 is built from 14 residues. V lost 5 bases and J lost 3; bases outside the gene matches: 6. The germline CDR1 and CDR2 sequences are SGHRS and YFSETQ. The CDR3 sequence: CASSSGTGNYEQYF. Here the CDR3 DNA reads TGCGCCAGCAGTTCCGGGACAGGGAACTACGAGCAGTACTTC.

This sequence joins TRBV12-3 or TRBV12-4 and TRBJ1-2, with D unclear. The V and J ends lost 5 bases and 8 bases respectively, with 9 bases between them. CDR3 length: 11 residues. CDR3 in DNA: TGTGCCAGCAGTCGAGATAGAGGCTACACCTTC. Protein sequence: CASSRDRGYTF.

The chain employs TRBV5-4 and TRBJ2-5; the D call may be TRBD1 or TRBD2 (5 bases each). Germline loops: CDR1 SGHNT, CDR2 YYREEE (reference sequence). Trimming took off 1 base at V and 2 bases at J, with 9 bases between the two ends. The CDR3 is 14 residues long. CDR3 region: CASSLLRGQETQYF. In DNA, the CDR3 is TGTGCCAGCAGCTTGTTGAGGGGTCAAGAGACCCAGTACTTC.

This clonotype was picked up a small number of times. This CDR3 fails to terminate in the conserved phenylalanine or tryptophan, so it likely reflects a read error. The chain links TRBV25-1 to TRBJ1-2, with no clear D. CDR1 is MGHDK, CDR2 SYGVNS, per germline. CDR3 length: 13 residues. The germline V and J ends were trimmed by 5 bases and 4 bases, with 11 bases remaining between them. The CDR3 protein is CASSLALGYGYTL. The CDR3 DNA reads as TGTGCCAGCAGTCTCGCCCTTGGCTATGGCTACACCCTC.

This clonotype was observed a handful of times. CDR3 region: CSASGGSYNEQFF. In nucleotides, the CDR3 is TGCAGCGCTTCTGGGGGCTCCTACAATGAGCAGTTCTTC. This chain joins TRBV29-1 and TRBJ2-1; D may be TRBD1 or TRBD2 (5 bases each). Germline V gene lookup returns CDR1 SQVTM and CDR2 ANQGSEA. V shed 7 bases and J shed 0 bases, with 10 bases lying between them. This CDR3 contains 13 residues.

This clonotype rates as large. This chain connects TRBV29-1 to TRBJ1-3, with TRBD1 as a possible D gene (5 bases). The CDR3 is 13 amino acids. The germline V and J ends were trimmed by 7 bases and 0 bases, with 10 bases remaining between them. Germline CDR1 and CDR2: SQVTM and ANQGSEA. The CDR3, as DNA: TGCAGCGCTGGGACGTACTCTGGAAACACCATATATTTT. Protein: CSAGTYSGNTIYF.

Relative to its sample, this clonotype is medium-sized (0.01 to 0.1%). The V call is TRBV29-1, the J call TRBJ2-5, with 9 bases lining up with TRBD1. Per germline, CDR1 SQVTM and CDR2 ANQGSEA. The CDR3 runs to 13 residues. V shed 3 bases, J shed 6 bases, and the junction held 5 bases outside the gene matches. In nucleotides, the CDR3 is TGCAGCGTTGATGGACAGGGGTGGAAGACCCAGTACTTC. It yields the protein CSVDGQGWKTQYF.

The CDR3 sequence is CASGGTAGANVLTF. The CDR3, as DNA: TGTGCCAGCGGAGGAACAGCTGGGGCCAACGTCCTGACTTTC. This sequence joins TRBV6-2 or TRBV6-3 and TRBJ2-6; D might be TRBD2 (5 bases). The CDR3 is 14 residues long. V gave up 8 bases and J gave up 2 bases, with 10 bases separating them. Germline V gene data show CDR1 as MNHEY and CDR2 as SVGEGT.

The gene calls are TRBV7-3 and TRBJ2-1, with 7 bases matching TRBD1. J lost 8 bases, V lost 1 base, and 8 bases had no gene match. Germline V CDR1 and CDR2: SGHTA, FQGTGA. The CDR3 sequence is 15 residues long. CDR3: CASSLMGTEADEQFF. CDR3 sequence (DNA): TGTGCCAGCAGCTTAATGGGGACAGAAGCGGATGAGCAGTTCTTC.